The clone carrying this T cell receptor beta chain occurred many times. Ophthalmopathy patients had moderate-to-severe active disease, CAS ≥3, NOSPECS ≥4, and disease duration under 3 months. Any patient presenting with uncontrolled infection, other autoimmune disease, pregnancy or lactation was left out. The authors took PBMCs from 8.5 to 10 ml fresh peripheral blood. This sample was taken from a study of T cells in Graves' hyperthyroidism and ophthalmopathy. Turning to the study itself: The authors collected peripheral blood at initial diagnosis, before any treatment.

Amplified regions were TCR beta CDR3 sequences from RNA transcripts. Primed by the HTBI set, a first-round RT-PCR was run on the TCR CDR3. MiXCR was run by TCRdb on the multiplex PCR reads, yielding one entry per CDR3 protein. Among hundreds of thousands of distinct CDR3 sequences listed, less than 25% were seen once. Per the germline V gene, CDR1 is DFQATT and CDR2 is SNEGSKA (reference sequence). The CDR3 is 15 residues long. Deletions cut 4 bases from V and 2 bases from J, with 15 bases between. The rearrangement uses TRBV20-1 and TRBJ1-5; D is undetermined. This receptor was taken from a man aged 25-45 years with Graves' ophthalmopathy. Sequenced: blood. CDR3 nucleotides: TGCAGTGCTACAGCGGCTGTTTGGGGCAATCAGCCCCAGCATTTT. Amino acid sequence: CSATAAVWGNQPQHF.